Listed below are T cell receptor beta chains from one sample, sequenced in a study of blood T cell repertoires in COVID-19. TCRdb's table, derived via immunoSEQ multiplex PCR, lists solely in-frame clones and lacks some. Among some 90,000 clones listed, around 89% were seen once. Sequenced material: peripheral blood. Every receptor here comes from a man aged 50-59 years with COVID-19, enrolled during active disease. The CDR3 runs from the conserved cysteine through the conserved F or W. The D gene is left open where the match is weak. Not every row has a clone size; where given, it reads once, few, many or a size class.

v_call,d_call,clone_size,cdr3_length,j_call,cdr3_aa,cdr3_nt
TRBV19,NA,NA,17,TRBJ2-1,CASSTRRTGSSYNEQFF,TGTGCCAGTAGTACTCGACGGACGGGGAGCTCCTACAATGAGCAGTTCTTC
TRBV7-8,NA,NA,13,TRBJ2-7,CASSPGLSYEQYF,TGTGCCAGCAGCCCGGGACTCTCCTACGAGCAGTACTTC
TRBV9,NA,NA,14,TRBJ1-1,CASSVEQLNTEAFF,TGTGCCAGCAGCGTAGAACAGCTGAACACTGAAGCTTTCTTT
TRBV10-3,NA,NA,13,TRBJ1-2,CAISESQAYGYTF,TGTGCCATCAGTGAGTCGCAGGCTTACGGCTACACCTTC
TRBV2,TRBD2,NA,13,TRBJ2-7,CASSLLAGGEQYF,TGTGCCAGCAGTTTGCTAGCGGGGGGTGAGCAGTACTTC
TRBV19,TRBD2,NA,14,TRBJ2-1,CASSILAGVNEQFF,TGTGCCAGTAGTATTCTAGCGGGGGTCAATGAGCAGTTCTTC
TRBV3-1/TRBV3-2,TRBD1,NA,15,TRBJ1-3,CASSPRTGRGNTIYF,TGTGCCAGCAGCCCCCGGACAGGGCGTGGAAACACCATATATTTT
TRBV28,TRBD1,NA,15,TRBJ2-5,CASSSPGQGAETQYF,TGTGCCAGCAGCTCTCCCGGACAGGGTGCGGAGACCCAGTACTTC
TRBV10-3,NA,NA,13,TRBJ1-1,CASTAGGVTEAFF,TGTGCCAGCACAGCGGGGGGGGTAACTGAAGCTTTCTTT
TRBV5-5,TRBD1,few,17,TRBJ1-2,CASSFGIGTASNYGYTF,TGTGCCAGCAGCTTTGGTATAGGGACAGCCTCTAACTATGGCTACACCTTC
TRBV11-3,TRBD2,NA,14,TRBJ2-3,CASSRAGGTDTQYF,TGTGCCAGCAGCCGAGCGGGGGGCACAGATACGCAGTATTTT
TRBV21-1,NA,NA,16,TRBJ2-5,CASSKAFPRGSKTQYF,TGTGCCAGCAGCAAAGCATTTCCTAGGGGCAGCAAGACCCAGTACTTC
TRBV19,NA,NA,14,TRBJ2-2,CASSIFGAVGELFF,TGTGCCAGTAGTATTTTTGGGGCTGTCGGGGAGCTGTTTTTT
TRBV6-6,NA,once,14,TRBJ2-7,CARLNQGALNEQYF,TGTGCCAGACTGAATCAAGGGGCATTAAACGAGCAGTACTTC
TRBV4-2,NA,NA,15,TRBJ2-6,CASSRTRSGANVLTF,TGTGCCAGCAGCCGTACGCGCTCTGGGGCCAACGTCCTGACTTTC
TRBV11-2,TRBD1,NA,18,TRBJ2-1,CASSLQNRGNYRMNEQFF,TGTGCCAGCAGCTTGCAGAACAGGGGGAATTACAGGATGAATGAGCAGTTCTTC
TRBV3-1/TRBV3-2,NA,NA,13,TRBJ1-1,CASSPDQVAEAFF,TGTGCCAGCAGCCCGGATCAGGTAGCTGAAGCTTTCTTT
TRBV10-2,TRBD1,NA,15,TRBJ1-6,CASRGQGTYNSPLHF,TGCGCCAGCAGAGGACAGGGAACCTATAATTCACCCCTCCACTTT
TRBV21-1,NA,once,14,TRBJ1-5,CASRMDRVGQPQHF,TGTGCCAGCAGGATGGACAGGGTCGGTCAGCCCCAGCATTTT
TRBV2,TRBD1,NA,16,TRBJ1-5,CASSPFGTGENQPQHF,TGTGCCAGCAGTCCATTCGGGACAGGAGAGAATCAGCCCCAGCATTTT
TRBV5-1,TRBD1,NA,14,TRBJ2-7,CASSPGQGLYEQYF,TGCGCCAGCAGCCCTGGACAGGGGTTGTACGAGCAGTACTTC
TRBV19,TRBD1,NA,13,TRBJ1-2,CASSLSGGNGYTF,TGTGCCAGTAGTCTCTCAGGGGGCAATGGCTACACCTTC
TRBV5-1,TRBD1,NA,17,TRBJ2-6,CASSPGQGASGANVLTF,TGCGCCAGCAGTCCGGGACAGGGTGCCTCTGGGGCCAACGTCCTGACTTTC
TRBV2,NA,NA,14,TRBJ1-6,CASRSLGDNSPLHF,TGTGCCAGCAGAAGCTTAGGGGATAATTCACCCCTCCACTTT
TRBV4-3,TRBD1,NA,19,TRBJ1-1,CASSQLRGTGGFKNTEAFF,TGCGCCAGCAGCCAATTACGCGGGACAGGGGGCTTCAAGAACACTGAAGCTTTCTTT
TRBV30,NA,NA,14,TRBJ1-1,CAWSVRAVGAEAFF,TGTGCCTGGAGTGTAAGGGCCGTAGGGGCTGAAGCTTTCTTT
TRBV12-3/TRBV12-4,NA,NA,12,TRBJ1-1,CASALVSHEAFF,TGTGCCAGCGCCCTTGTGTCACATGAAGCTTTCTTT
TRBV18,TRBD1,NA,15,TRBJ1-1,CASSPRTGQNTEAFF,TGTGCCAGCTCACCCAGGACAGGACAGAACACTGAAGCTTTCTTT
TRBV4-2,TRBD1,NA,15,TRBJ2-7,CASSPGQGLTYEQYF,TGTGCCAGCAGCCCAGGACAGGGCCTGACCTACGAGCAGTACTTC
TRBV5-1,NA,few,14,TRBJ2-3,CASSFQGKTDTQYF,TGCGCCAGCAGCTTCCAGGGAAAGACAGATACGCAGTATTTT
TRBV19,TRBD1,NA,17,TRBJ1-5,CASSNRDRVSRNQPQHF,TGTGCCAGTAGTAATCGGGACAGGGTTTCCCGGAATCAGCCCCAGCATTTT
TRBV9,NA,NA,14,TRBJ1-2,CASSVRQDYYGYTF,TGTGCCAGCAGCGTTCGCCAGGACTACTATGGCTACACCTTC